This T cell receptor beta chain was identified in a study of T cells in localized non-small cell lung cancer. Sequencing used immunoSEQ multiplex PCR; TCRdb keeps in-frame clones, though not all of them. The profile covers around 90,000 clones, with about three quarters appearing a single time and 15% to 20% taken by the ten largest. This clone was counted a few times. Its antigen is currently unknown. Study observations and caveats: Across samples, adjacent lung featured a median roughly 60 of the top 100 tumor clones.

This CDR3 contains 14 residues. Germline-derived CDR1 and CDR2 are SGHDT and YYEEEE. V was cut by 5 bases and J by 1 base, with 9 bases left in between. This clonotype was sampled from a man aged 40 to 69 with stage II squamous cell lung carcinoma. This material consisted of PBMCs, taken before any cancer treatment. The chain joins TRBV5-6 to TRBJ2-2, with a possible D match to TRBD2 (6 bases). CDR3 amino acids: CASRRRGNTGELFF. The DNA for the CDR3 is TGTGCCAGCAGGCGGAGGGGGAACACCGGGGAGCTGTTTTTT.